This TCR beta chain was observed in a study of T cell responses to AZD1222 COVID-19 vaccine. Findings and limits, study-wide: Clonal diversity was possibly underestimated, and the donors were mostly white British, with more females. Vaccine-associated CD4 TCRs ranged over spike, dominating at 160-218 and 743-854.

V was clipped by 2 bases and J by 0 bases, with 12 bases between them. The CDR3 covers 16 residues. CDR1 and CDR2 (germline): SGHRS, YFSETQ. Concerning this clone itself: Antigen specificity is unknown.

Profiled with immunoSEQ multiplex PCR; TCRdb holds only in-frame clones, not every one. This table holds about 140,000 clones, 90% found once. V usage is TRBV5-1 and J usage is TRBJ1-3; D gene unclear. The sequence was collected from an adult who received the AZD1222 COVID-19 vaccine. Specimen: peripheral blood, collected 28 days after the second AZD1222 dose. The CDR3 here is CASSFIPGSSGNTIYF. The CDR3, as DNA: TGCGCCAGCAGCTTTATCCCAGGTTCCTCTGGAAACACCATATATTTT.